The 2 T cell receptor beta chains below all came from one sample that was sequenced in a study of glioma-infiltrating T cells after dendritic cell vaccination. Measured with immunoSEQ multiplex PCR; TCRdb has only the in-frame clones, and not every one. The table records approximately 67,000 clones, 81% of them present only once. The specimen comprised blood, sampled before dendritic cell vaccination. These TCRs come from a human donor with glioblastoma.

This chain connects TRBV7-3 to TRBJ1-1; D perhaps matches TRBD1 (5 bases). V lost 6 bases to trimming and J lost 1 base, with 9 bases between them. CDR1 and CDR2 from the germline V gene are SGHTA and FQGTGA. The CDR3 consists of 13 residues. DNA for the CDR3: TGTGCCAGCAGGTACACAGGGAACACTGAAGCTTTCTTT. Translation: CASRYTGNTEAFF.

The chain links TRBV7-8 to TRBJ1-3; the match to TRBD1 covers 9 bases. Per germline, CDR1 SGHVS and CDR2 FQNEAQ. Unmatched junction bases numbered 9, after V lost 5 bases and J lost 1 base. CDR3 length: 17 amino acids. DNA for the CDR3: TGTGCCAGCAGCCTTACAGGGGGCGTTCAATCTGGAAACACCATATATTTT. Translated: CASSLTGGVQSGNTIYF.